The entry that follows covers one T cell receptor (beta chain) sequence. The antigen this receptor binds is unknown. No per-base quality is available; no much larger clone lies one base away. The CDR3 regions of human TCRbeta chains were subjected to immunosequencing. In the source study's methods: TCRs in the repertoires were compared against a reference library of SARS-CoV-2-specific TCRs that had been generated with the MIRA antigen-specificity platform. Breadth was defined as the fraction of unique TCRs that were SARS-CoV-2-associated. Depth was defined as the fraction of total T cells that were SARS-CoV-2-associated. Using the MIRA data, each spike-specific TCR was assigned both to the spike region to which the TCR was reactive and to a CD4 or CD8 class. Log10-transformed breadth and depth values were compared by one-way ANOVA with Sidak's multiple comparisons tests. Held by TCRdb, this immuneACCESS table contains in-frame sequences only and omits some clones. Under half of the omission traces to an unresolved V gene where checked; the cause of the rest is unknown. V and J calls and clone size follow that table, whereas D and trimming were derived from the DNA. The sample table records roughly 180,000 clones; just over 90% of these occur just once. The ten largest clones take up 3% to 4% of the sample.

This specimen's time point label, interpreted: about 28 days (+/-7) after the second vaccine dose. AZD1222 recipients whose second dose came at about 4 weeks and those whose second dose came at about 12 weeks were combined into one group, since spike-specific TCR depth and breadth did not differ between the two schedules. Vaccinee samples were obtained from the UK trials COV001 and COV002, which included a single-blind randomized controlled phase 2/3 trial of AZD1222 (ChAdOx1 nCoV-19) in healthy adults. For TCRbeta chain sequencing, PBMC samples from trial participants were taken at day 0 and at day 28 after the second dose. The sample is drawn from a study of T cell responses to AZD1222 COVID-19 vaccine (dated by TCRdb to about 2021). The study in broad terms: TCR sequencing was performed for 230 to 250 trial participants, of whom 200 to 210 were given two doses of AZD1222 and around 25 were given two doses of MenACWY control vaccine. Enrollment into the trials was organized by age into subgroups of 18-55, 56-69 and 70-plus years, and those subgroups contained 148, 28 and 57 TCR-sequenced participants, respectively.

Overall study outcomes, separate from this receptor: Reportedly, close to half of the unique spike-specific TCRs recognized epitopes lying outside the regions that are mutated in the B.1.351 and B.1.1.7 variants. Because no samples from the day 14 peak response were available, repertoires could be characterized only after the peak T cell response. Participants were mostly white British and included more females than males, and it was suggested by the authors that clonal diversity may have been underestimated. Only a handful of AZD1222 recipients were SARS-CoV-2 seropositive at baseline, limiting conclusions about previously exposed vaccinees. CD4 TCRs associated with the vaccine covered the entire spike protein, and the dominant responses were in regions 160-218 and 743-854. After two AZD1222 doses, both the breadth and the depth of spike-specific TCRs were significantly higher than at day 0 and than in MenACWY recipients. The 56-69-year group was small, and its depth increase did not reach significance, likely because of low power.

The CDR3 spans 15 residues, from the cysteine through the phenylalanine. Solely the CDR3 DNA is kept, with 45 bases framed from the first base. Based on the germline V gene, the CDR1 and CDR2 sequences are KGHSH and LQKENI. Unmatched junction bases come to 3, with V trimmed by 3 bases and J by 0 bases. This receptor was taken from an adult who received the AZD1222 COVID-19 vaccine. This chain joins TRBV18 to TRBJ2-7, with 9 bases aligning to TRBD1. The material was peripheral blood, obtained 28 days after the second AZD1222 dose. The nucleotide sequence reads TGTGCCAGCTCACCGGGGACAGGGCCCTCCTACGAGCAGTACTTC. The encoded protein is CASSPGTGPSYEQYF.